Presented here are 20 T cell receptor beta chains from one specimen sequenced in a study of shared clonotypes between healthy human individuals. The repertoire was sequenced with immunoSEQ multiplex PCR; TCRdb's copy has only in-frame clones and lacks some. The data hold about 2.2 million clones, with around 95% observed a single time. Terminally differentiated effector memory CD45RA+ cells were excluded by CCR7 positive selection of CD45RO-negative cells. The sample was naive CD8+ T cells from PBMCs. The receptors stem from a man younger than 35 in good health. Some clones in this sample may be carry-over from other donors' samples.

CDR3 in DNA: TGTGCCAGCAGCGTCGCGGGACAGGCGAGCTCTGGGGCCAACGTCCTGACTTTC. Amino acid sequence: CASSVAGQASSGANVLTF. The chain is built from TRBV9 and TRBJ2-6, with 8 bases lining up with TRBD1. The CDR3 covers 18 residues. The V gene's germline CDR1 is SGDLS and CDR2 YYNGEE. With V trimmed by 2 bases and J by 0 bases, 7 bases remained unmatched.

The chain recombines TRBV29-1 with TRBJ2-2, with 10 bases identical to TRBD2. The germline V gene encodes CDR1 SQVTM and CDR2 ANQGSEA. V lost 6 bases, J lost 5 bases, and 6 bases stayed unmatched. This CDR3 comprises 14 residues. As DNA, the CDR3 is TGCAGCGTAAATGGACTAGCGGAAACCGGGGAGCTGTTTTTT. Its protein is CSVNGLAETGELFF.

V is TRBV28 and J is TRBJ2-5, with D maybe TRBD1 (7 bases). The J call may be wrong; the DNA end is better matched by TRBJ2-7. CDR1 is MDHEN, CDR2 SYDVKM, per germline. The CDR3 contains 14 residues. The DNA for the CDR3 is TGTGCCAGCAGTCCGCGGGACAGTGCCTACGAGCAGTACTTC. Amino acid sequence: CASSPRDSAYEQYF.

V gene TRBV19 combines with J gene TRBJ1-1; D call uncertain. V was cut by 0 bases and J by 3 bases, with 11 bases left in between. The germline V gene encodes CDR1 LNHDA and CDR2 SQIVND (reference sequence). This CDR3 has 15 amino acids. The CDR3 nucleotides read TGTGCCAGTAGTATAGATCGCTCAAGTTACACTGAAGCTTTCTTT. Its translation is CASSIDRSSYTEAFF.

This clone has only a few counts. The chain joins TRBV7-6 to TRBJ1-1, with D maybe TRBD1 (6 bases). This CDR3 is built from 12 residues. Trimming removed 5 bases from V and 6 bases from J, with 10 bases in between. In germline, CDR1 is SGHVS, CDR2 FNYEAQ. Here the CDR3 reads CASSPGAAEAFF. The CDR3 DNA follows: TGTGCCAGCAGCCCAGGGGCAGCTGAAGCTTTCTTT.

This chain connects TRBV4-3 to TRBJ1-4; a possible D gene is TRBD1 (6 bases). V dropped 0 bases and J dropped 6 bases, with 14 bases sitting between them. Germline V CDR1 and CDR2: LGHNA, YSLEER. CDR3 length: 16 residues. CDR3 region: CASSQDRAGEDEKLFF. The CDR3 coding sequence is TGCGCCAGCAGCCAAGATAGGGCAGGGGAGGATGAAAAACTGTTTTTT.

The V and J genes are TRBV23-1 and TRBJ1-1; 7 bases map to TRBD1. Being an ORF, TRBV23-1 has a function that is uncertain. Trimming at V came to 4 bases and at J to 8 bases, leaving 10 bases not matched to a gene. The CDR3 loop spans 14 amino acids. The CDR3 here is CASSLRARQGEAFF. CDR3 nucleotides: TGCGCCAGCAGTCTACGAGCTCGACAGGGAGAAGCTTTCTTT.

The CDR3 loop reads CASSPTSGRYSGELFF. The CDR3 DNA sequence: TGTGCCAGCAGCCCTACTAGCGGGAGGTATTCCGGGGAGCTGTTTTTT. V gene TRBV7-9 combines with J gene TRBJ2-2, with TRBD2 identical over 12 bases. Trimming cost V 5 bases and J 6 bases; bases outside gene matches: 7. CDR1 SEHNR and CDR2 FQNEAQ come from the germline V gene (reference sequence). This CDR3 spans 16 amino acids.

The chain joins TRBV27 to TRBJ2-5; 8 nucleotides agree with TRBD2. After removal of 1 base from V and 2 bases from J, the junction contained 9 bases not matched to a gene. Germline V gene sequence: CDR1 MNHEY, CDR2 SMNVEV (reference sequence). There are 17 residues in the CDR3. CDR3 amino acids: CASSLYSVTGGQETQYF. The CDR3 coding sequence is TGTGCCAGCAGTTTATACTCAGTGACGGGAGGGCAAGAGACCCAGTACTTC.

The genes are TRBV15 and TRBJ2-7; no firm D call. Trimming pared 3 bases from V and 0 bases from J, leaving 9 bases between. The germline gives CDR1 LNHNV, CDR2 YYDKDF (reference sequence). This CDR3 has 14 amino acids. CDR3 nucleotides: TGTGCCACCAGCAGTTACGTTCTCTCCTACGAGCAGTACTTC. Protein sequence: CATSSYVLSYEQYF.

CDR3 DNA: TGTGCCAGTGACAGGGGACTTTATAGCAATCAGCCCCAGCATTTT. This gives the protein CASDRGLYSNQPQHF. The chain links TRBV19 to TRBJ1-5, with TRBD1 identical over 8 bases. The CDR3 is 15 residues long. Germline assignment: CDR1 LNHDA and CDR2 SQIVND (reference sequence). V gave up 8 bases and J gave up 0 bases; unmatched junction bases: 6.

Written as DNA, the CDR3 is TGTGCCAGCACCCGGGGGCGGGCGCAGCCCCAGCATTTT. Translation: CASTRGRAQPQHF. The rearrangement uses TRBV28 and TRBJ1-5; D is perhaps TRBD1 (6 bases). Trimming stripped 7 bases from V and 7 bases from J, with 14 bases between. This CDR3 region has 13 residues. CDR1 and CDR2 (germline): MDHEN, SYDVKM.

This clone appeared a single time. The J gene is TRBJ1-2, the V gene TRBV25-1; TRBD1 agrees at 8 bases. Germline-derived CDR1 and CDR2 are MGHDK and SYGVNS. V was pared by 6 bases and J by 4 bases, with 10 bases of the junction left unmatched. This CDR3 is 15 amino acids long. As DNA, the CDR3 is TGTGCCAGCAGGGGACCGACAGGGGCAGGCTATGGCTACACCTTC. This encodes CASRGPTGAGYGYTF.

The chain uses TRBV27 and TRBJ2-1; D remains ambiguous. Trimming stripped 4 bases from V and 5 bases from J, with 9 bases between. Germline loops: CDR1 MNHEY, CDR2 SMNVEV (reference sequence). CDR3 length: 13 residues. The chain's CDR3 is CASSYGQHNEQFF. DNA for the CDR3: TGTGCCAGCAGTTATGGCCAGCACAATGAGCAGTTCTTC.

The rearrangement joins TRBV27 to TRBJ2-1; the D is unclear. Germline CDR1 is MNHEY and CDR2 is SMNVEV (reference sequence). This CDR3 has 14 residues. V dropped 0 bases and J dropped 7 bases, with 10 bases sitting between them. CDR3 nucleotide sequence: TGTGCCAGCAGTTTATCGTGGTCAGCAAATGAGCAGTTCTTC. Protein: CASSLSWSANEQFF.

The chain employs TRBV18 and TRBJ1-2; maybe TRBD1 (6 bases). Germline assignment: CDR1 KGHSH and CDR2 LQKENI. The CDR3 runs to 12 residues. V lost 5 bases, J lost 5 bases, and 9 bases lay in between. CDR3: CASSVGGYGYTF. CDR3 in DNA: TGTGCCAGCTCAGTAGGGGGTTATGGCTACACCTTC.

The J gene is TRBJ2-7, the V gene TRBV7-9; 7 positions match TRBD1. The CDR3 is 15 residues long. Trimming at V came to 5 bases and at J to 1 base, leaving 8 bases not matched to a gene. Germline CDR1 is SEHNR and CDR2 is FQNEAQ (reference sequence). The CDR3 sequence is CASSRLGQSSYEQYF. The DNA of the CDR3 is TGTGCCAGCAGCCGATTGGGACAGTCATCCTACGAGCAGTACTTC.

V and J are TRBV14 and TRBJ2-7; D uncertain. Germline CDR1 and CDR2: SGHDN and FVKESK. The length of the CDR3 is 13 residues. Trimming cost V 2 bases and J 6 bases, with 11 bases left between them. The CDR3 coding sequence is TGTGCCAGCAGCCAATCAGGTTCGGGCGAGCAGTACTTC. This translates into CASSQSGSGEQYF. The complete variable domain, with remaining parts taken from reference TRBV14 and TRBJ2-7, reads EAGVTQFPSHSVIEKGQTVTLRCDPISGHDNLYWYRRVMGKEIKFLLHFVKESKQDESGMPNNRFLAERTGGTYSTLKVQPAELEDSGVYFCASSQSGSGEQYFGPGTRLTVT.

The chain employs TRBV7-9 and TRBJ2-3, with no clear D. CDR1 and CDR2 from the germline V gene are SEHNR and FQNEAQ (reference sequence). The CDR3 runs 15 residues. V lost 5 bases and J lost 4, with 16 bases in between. CDR3 sequence reads: CASSPLDPQPDTQYF. The DNA for the CDR3 is TGTGCCAGCAGCCCCCTTGACCCACAACCAGATACGCAGTATTTT.

The chain joins TRBV6-5 to TRBJ2-7; no clear D. The germline gives CDR1 MNHEY, CDR2 SVGAGI. Trimming removed 4 bases at V and 5 bases at J, with 12 bases between. The CDR3 has 13 amino acids. The CDR3 DNA reads as TGTGCCAGCAGTTCCACGAACCGAAACGAGCAGTACTTC. Protein: CASSSTNRNEQYF.